The present T cell receptor beta chain was sequenced within a study of blood T cell repertoires in COVID-19. As for the study in general: Sources were T cells, B-cell-depleted T cells, or PBMCs; the material itself was cDNA or gDNA.

J gave up 3 bases and V 3 bases, and 17 bases lay outside the gene matches. This CDR3 spans 18 amino acids. Per the germline V gene, CDR1 is SGHRS and CDR2 is YFSETQ. Profiling relied on immunoSEQ multiplex PCR, and the TCRdb table lists in-frame clones only, not all of them. The profile covers around 150,000 clones, with roughly nine tenths appearing a single time and just over 3% taken by the ten largest. This clone was seen just once. Material for sequencing was peripheral blood. V usage is TRBV5-1 and J usage is TRBJ2-7, with 8 bases fitting TRBD1. This sequence was found in a woman aged 55-70 years with active COVID-19. The CDR3 loop reads CASSSWGPGQGGNYEQYF. The CDR3 DNA follows: TGCGCCAGCAGCTCTTGGGGCCCAGGACAGGGAGGCAACTACGAGCAGTACTTC. Filled out from reference TRBV5-1 and TRBJ2-7, the complete variable domain reads KAGVTQTPRYLIKTRGQQVTLSCSPISGHRSVSWYQQTPGQGLQFLFEYFSETQRNKGNFPGRFSGRQFSNSRSEMNVSTLELGDSALYLCASSSWGPGQGGNYEQYFGPGTRLTVT.